A single sample gave rise to the 25 T cell receptor beta chains below, sequenced in a study of PD-L1 blockade in urothelial cancer. Sequencing used immunoSEQ multiplex PCR; TCRdb keeps in-frame clones, though not all of them. The sample consists of some 48,000 clones, approximately 84% of them appearing once. As for time point: peripheral blood 6 weeks after treatment start. The sequences come from PBMCs, collected around atezolizumab (anti-PD-L1) treatment. These receptor sequences come from a man aged 55 to 70 with urothelial cancer.

V gene TRBV6-4 combines with J gene TRBJ1-2; D not resolved. V shed 2 bases and J shed 8 bases, with 18 bases lying between them. CDR3 length: 15 residues. CDR1 MRHNA and CDR2 SNTAGT come from the germline V gene. The DNA of the CDR3 is TGTGCCAGCAGTGACGCCACAGATTCAGTGTGCGGCTACACCTTC. Encoded protein: CASSDATDSVCGYTF.

V and J are TRBV4-2 and TRBJ2-5; TRBD2 agrees at 7 bases. This CDR3 spans 15 amino acids. V was clipped by 0 bases and J by 5 bases; unmatched bases: 6. Germline loops: CDR1 LGHNA, CDR2 YNFKEQ. CDR3 residues: CASSQEGTGGETQYF. In DNA, the CDR3 is TGTGCCAGCAGCCAAGAGGGTACGGGGGGTGAGACCCAGTACTTC.

The sample holds one count of this clone. The chain combines TRBV6-1 with TRBJ2-4, with a weak D call TRBD2 (6 bases). The CDR3 extends over 19 amino acids. The V end was cut by 1 base, the J end by 5 bases, with 24 bases between. Per the germline V gene, CDR1 is MNHNS and CDR2 is SASEGT. The CDR3 reads CASSEVLGWRGSIQNIQYF. CDR3 nucleotide sequence: TGTGCCAGCAGTGAAGTTCTTGGTTGGAGGGGAAGTATCCAAAACATTCAGTACTTC.

DNA for the CDR3: TGTGCCAGCAGTAGCTTGGGGACAGGGAAAACCAAAAACATTCAGTACTTC. Protein: CASSSLGTGKTKNIQYF. The chain recombines TRBV14 with TRBJ2-4, with TRBD1 identical over 9 bases. The CDR3 loop spans 17 amino acids. V lost 6 bases, J lost 2 bases, and 11 bases stayed unmatched. Germline CDR1 reads SGHDN; CDR2 reads FVKESK.

This chain links TRBV29-1 with TRBJ2-7; 7 positions match TRBD1. V lost 7 bases, J lost 0 bases, and 3 bases stayed unmatched. CDR1 and CDR2 from the germline V gene are SQVTM and ANQGSEA. This CDR3 contains 12 residues. The chain's CDR3 is CSAGTASYEQYF. Written as DNA, the CDR3 is TGCAGCGCGGGGACAGCCTCCTACGAGCAGTACTTC.

The chain uses TRBV5-1 and TRBJ2-6; 10 bases are a match to TRBD1. Germline CDR1 is SGHRS and CDR2 is YFSETQ. The CDR3 totals 18 residues. The trim removed 7 bases at V and 2 bases at J, leaving 12 bases unmatched. CDR3 bases: TGCGCCAGCTCCCGGAAGGACAGGGGGATACCTGGGGCCAACGTCCTGACTTTC. This sequence encodes CASSRKDRGIPGANVLTF.

This rearrangement joins TRBV4-1 to TRBJ2-7; 8 bases line up with TRBD1. J was trimmed by 9 bases and V by 0 bases; bases with no gene match: 7. This CDR3 is 14 amino acids long. Looked up from germline, CDR1 is MGHRA and CDR2 is YSYEKL. This CDR3 reads CASSQDRTGTGQYF. The CDR3 coding sequence is TGCGCCAGCAGCCAAGATCGGACAGGGACGGGGCAGTACTTC.

J is TRBJ1-2 and V is TRBV4-1, with a tentative D call TRBD1 (5 bases). Germline V CDR1 and CDR2: MGHRA, YSYEKL. CDR3 length equals 16 residues. The V end was cut by 4 bases, the J end by 3 bases, with 18 bases between. CDR3 in amino acids: CASSPSQDTVYYGYTF. DNA of the CDR3: TGCGCCAGCAGCCCCAGCCAGGACACCGTTTACTATGGCTACACCTTC.

DNA for the CDR3: TGTGCCAGCAGGTCGAGGGCGGTTGAGCAGTTCTTC. Its protein is CASRSRAVEQFF. The V gene is TRBV7-8, the J gene TRBJ2-1; tentative D call: TRBD2 (5 bases). Per germline, CDR1 SGHVS and CDR2 FQNEAQ. This CDR3 has 12 residues. V lost 6 bases to trimming and J lost 9 bases, with 12 bases between them.

The gene calls are TRBV5-1 and TRBJ2-2; TRBD2 matches at 8 bases. The CDR3 runs 15 residues. Germline loops: CDR1 SGHRS, CDR2 YFSETQ. V shed 7 bases, J shed 5 bases, and the junction held 10 bases outside the gene matches. For the CDR3, the DNA is TGCGCCAGCCAACCCGGGACTAGTATAACCGGGGAGCTGTTTTTT. It specifies CASQPGTSITGELFF.

J is TRBJ1-2 and V is TRBV5-5, with 10 nucleotides matching TRBD1. This CDR3 has 14 amino acids. Germline CDR1 reads SGHKS; CDR2 reads YYEKEE (reference sequence). V lost 4 bases, J lost 2 bases, and 2 bases stayed unmatched. CDR3 loop: CASSTGQGNYGYTF. The CDR3 DNA reads TGTGCCAGCAGCACGGGACAGGGGAACTATGGCTACACCTTC.

The chain has TRBV6-6 and TRBJ1-5, with 7 positions matching TRBD1. CDR1 is MNHNY, CDR2 SVGAGI, per germline (reference sequence). The trim removed 5 bases at V and 6 bases at J, leaving 4 bases unmatched. The CDR3 runs 13 residues. CDR3 sequence reads: CASSRQGGQPQHF. The CDR3 coding sequence is TGTGCCAGCAGTCGACAGGGTGGTCAGCCCCAGCATTTT.

The rearrangement joins TRBV10-1 to TRBJ2-3, with D perhaps TRBD1 (5 bases). Germline assignment: CDR1 WNHNN and CDR2 SYGVQD (reference sequence). V lost 8 bases, J lost 5 bases, and 11 bases lay in between. This CDR3 has 12 residues. The CDR3 here is CASGRDIDTQYF. In DNA, the CDR3 is TGCGCCAGCGGCAGGGATATAGATACGCAGTATTTT.

This chain connects TRBV5-1 to TRBJ2-3, with D possibly matching TRBD1 (5 bases). In germline, CDR1 is SGHRS, CDR2 YFSETQ. The CDR3 covers 16 residues. The ends were cut back, 4 bases at V and 2 bases at J, with 17 bases in the middle. The CDR3 nucleotides read TGCGCCAGCAGCCCCCCCTTAGGGGCTAACACAGATACGCAGTATTTT. This sequence encodes CASSPPLGANTDTQYF. Full variable domain (outside the CDR3, taken from reference TRBV5-1 and TRBJ2-3): KAGVTQTPRYLIKTRGQQVTLSCSPISGHRSVSWYQQTPGQGLQFLFEYFSETQRNKGNFPGRFSGRQFSNSRSEMNVSTLELGDSALYLCASSPPLGANTDTQYFGPGTRLTVL.

This clone was counted a single time. This chain connects TRBV6-4 to TRBJ1-1; 12 bases align to TRBD1. The ends lost 0 bases at V and 6 bases at J; junction bases unmatched: 8. The CDR3 extends over 17 amino acids. Germline V CDR1 and CDR2: MRHNA, SNTAGT. The CDR3 nucleotides read TGTGCCAGCAGTGACTCTGGGACAGGGGGCGCGAGGGCTGAAGCTTTCTTT. Protein product: CASSDSGTGGARAEAFF.

This sequence joins TRBV4-2 and TRBJ1-3; 7 bases match TRBD1. V shed 4 bases and J 1 base; nucleotides not matched to a gene: 1. Germline V lookup: CDR1 LGHNA, CDR2 YNFKEQ. The CDR3 is 14 amino acids. CDR3 region: CASSPGGSGNTIYF. DNA of the CDR3: TGTGCCAGCAGCCCAGGGGGGTCTGGAAACACCATATATTTT.

J is TRBJ2-1 and V is TRBV7-3, with TRBD2 identical over 10 bases. This CDR3 has 14 residues. Trimming took 6 bases from V and 7 from J; bases not matched to a gene: 6. CDR1 SGHTA and CDR2 FQGTGA come from the germline V gene. CDR3 nucleotide sequence: TGTGCCAGCAGTCGAAGCGGGGGGGCAAATGAGCAGTTCTTC. Translated, it gives CASSRSGGANEQFF.

V and J are TRBV11-2 and TRBJ2-1; 10 nucleotides agree with TRBD2. Germline-derived CDR1 and CDR2 are SGHAT and FQNNGV. The CDR3 has 16 amino acids. V lost 6 bases and J lost 9; bases outside the gene matches: 14. The DNA of the CDR3 is TGTGCCAGCAGGAAGAGCGGGGGGGCCTCAAGTGGTGAGCAGTTCTTC. As protein: CASRKSGGASSGEQFF.

The chain couples TRBV6-1 to TRBJ2-7, with D unclear. CDR3 length: 14 residues. Germline V CDR1 and CDR2: MNHNS, SASEGT. The V end was cut by 7 bases, the J end by 6 bases, with 19 bases between. The CDR3 is CASILDPGSTEQYF. For the CDR3, the DNA is TGTGCCAGCATTCTTGATCCTGGTAGCACCGAGCAGTACTTC.

As for this clone: This may be a read error: a much more frequent sequence differs by one nucleotide. The chain carries TRBV5-6 and TRBJ1-1, with D possibly TRBD1 on 5 matching bases. This CDR3 region has 15 residues. Germline V gene data show CDR1 as SGHDT and CDR2 as YYEEEE. The CDR3: CASSADDQGPAETFF. The CDR3 region has the DNA TGTGCCAGCAGCGCCGATGATCAGGGCCCAGCTGAAACTTTCTTT.

The chain uses TRBV4-1 and TRBJ2-7, with 7 bases lining up with TRBD1. Germline V lookup: CDR1 MGHRA, CDR2 YSYEKL. The CDR3 has 15 residues. Unmatched junction bases numbered 6, after V lost 1 base and J lost 3 bases. The CDR3: CASSQASGQNYEQYF. CDR3 DNA: TGCGCCAGCAGCCAAGCATCGGGACAGAACTACGAGCAGTACTTC.

This chain links TRBV4-1 with TRBJ2-2, with 13 bases matching TRBD2. CDR3 length: 17 amino acids. The germline V gene has CDR1 MGHRA and CDR2 YSYEKL. V gave up 3 bases and J gave up 7 bases; unmatched junction bases: 8. The CDR3 region has the DNA TGCGCCAGCAGCCAGGCACTAGCGGGGGGGCGCGGCGGGGAGCTGTTTTTT. Translation: CASSQALAGGRGGELFF.

The V gene is TRBV7-2, the J gene TRBJ1-2; D ambiguous. Per the germline V gene, CDR1 is SGHTA and CDR2 is FQGNSA. V was shortened by 6 bases and J by 2 bases, with 4 bases between the two germline ends. The CDR3 runs to 11 residues. CDR3 DNA sequence: TGTGCCAGCAGACAGAACTATGGCTACACCTTC. Its translation is CASRQNYGYTF.

CDR3 sequence (DNA): TGTGCCAGCAGTGACAGGGGGCGCGGGGATGAAGCTTTCTTT. Its protein product is CASSDRGRGDEAFF. The V gene is TRBV6-1, the J gene TRBJ1-1, with 8 bases fitting TRBD1. Germline CDR1 reads MNHNS; CDR2 reads SASEGT. The CDR3 loop spans 14 amino acids. The V segment lost 3 bases and the J segment 7 bases; nucleotides outside the gene matches: 7.

The J gene is TRBJ1-5, the V gene TRBV5-6, with a weak D call TRBD1 (6 bases). Germline CDR1 SGHDT, CDR2 YYEEEE. The CDR3 has 15 residues. The V end was cut by 4 bases, the J end by 3 bases, with 14 bases between. The CDR3: CASSVTGKYNQPQHF. The CDR3 DNA follows: TGTGCCAGCAGCGTCACAGGGAAGTACAATCAGCCCCAGCATTTT.